The clone carrying this T cell receptor beta chain was seen many times. A single record per CDR3 protein comes from TCRdb applying MiXCR to the 5' RACE reads. Of 55,000 to 75,000 distinct CDR3 sequences in the sample, 2% to 3% were seen once. This sample stems from a study of neurological immune-mediated disorders. PBMCs stored at -80 C, 2 million in total, were the source of the unsorted libraries. Germline CDR1 and CDR2: SGHVS and FQNEAQ. The CDR3 loop spans 14 amino acids. V lost 1 base to trimming and J lost 0 bases, with 7 bases between them. This clonotype was sampled from a man aged 50 to 59 with multiple sclerosis. The V and J genes are TRBV7-8 and TRBJ2-7; D is perhaps TRBD2 (5 bases). Sequenced sample: PBMCs. The CDR3 sequence: CASSLGRFSYEQYF. The CDR3 DNA reads as TGTGCCAGCAGCTTAGGGAGGTTCTCCTACGAGCAGTACTTC.